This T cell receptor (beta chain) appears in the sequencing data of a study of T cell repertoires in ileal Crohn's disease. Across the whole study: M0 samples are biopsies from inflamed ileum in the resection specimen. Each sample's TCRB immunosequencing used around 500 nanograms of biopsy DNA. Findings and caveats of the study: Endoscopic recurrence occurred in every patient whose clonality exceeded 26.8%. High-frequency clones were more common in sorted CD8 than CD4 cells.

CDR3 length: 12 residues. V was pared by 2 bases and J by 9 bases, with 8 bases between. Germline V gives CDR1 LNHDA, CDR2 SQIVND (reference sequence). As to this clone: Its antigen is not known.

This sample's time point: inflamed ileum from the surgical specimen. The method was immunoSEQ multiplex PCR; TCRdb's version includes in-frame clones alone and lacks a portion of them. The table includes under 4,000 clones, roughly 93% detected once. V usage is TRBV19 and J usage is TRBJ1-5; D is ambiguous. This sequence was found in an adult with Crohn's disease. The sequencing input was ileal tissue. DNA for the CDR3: TGTGCCAGTAGTATAAAAGGGCGGCCCCAGCATTTT. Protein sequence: CASSIKGRPQHF.